This entry lists 5 T cell receptor beta chains sequenced from one sample in a study of early T cells in non-severe SARS-CoV-2 infection. TCRdb called the 5' RACE reads again in MiXCR, with one record for every CDR3 protein. The top ten clones hold less than 3.5% of a sample with about 64,000 distinct CDR3 sequences, roughly 12% of them seen once. Sequences were derived from whole blood, sampled at baseline. The receptors derive from an adult who was a healthcare worker with PCR-confirmed SARS-CoV-2 infection or an uninfected control (not recorded which).

V is TRBV12-3 or TRBV12-4 and J is TRBJ2-2; no clear D. CDR3 length equals 16 residues. V was clipped by 6 bases and J by 0 bases, with 14 bases between them. The DNA for the CDR3 is TGTGCCAGCAGGCCTGCACGGATAGCGAACACCGGGGAGCTGTTTTTT. Translated, it gives CASRPARIANTGELFF.

This clonotype came up a few times. The chain carries TRBV18 and TRBJ2-7; the match to TRBD1 covers 8 bases. V lost 0 bases to trimming and J lost 9 bases; unmatched junction nucleotides: 7. The CDR3 totals 14 residues. Germline lookup yields CDR1 KGHSH and CDR2 LQKENI. DNA for the CDR3: TGTGCCAGCTCACCACCGGGACAGGACTTTCGGCAGTACTTC. Protein: CASSPPGQDFRQYF.

The rearrangement uses TRBV20-1 and TRBJ1-3; no clear D. The V end was cut by 6 bases, the J end by 0 bases, with 15 bases between. The length of the CDR3 is 15 residues. Germline V gene lookup returns CDR1 DFQATT and CDR2 SNEGSKA (reference sequence). The CDR3 DNA follows: TGCAGTGCCAACCTCTTAGGAGGCTCTGGAAACACCATATATTTT. It is translated as CSANLLGGSGNTIYF.

This rearrangement joins TRBV11-2 to TRBJ2-3, with 10 bases aligning to TRBD2. V lost 2 bases, J lost 1 base, and 6 bases stayed unmatched. The CDR3 contains 17 residues. Germline CDR1 reads SGHAT; CDR2 reads FQNNGV. DNA of the CDR3: TGTGCCAGCAGCTTAAGGACCACTAGCGGGGGCACAGATACGCAGTATTTT. This sequence encodes CASSLRTTSGGTDTQYF.

Details on this clonotype: Likely a read error: the CDR3 ends without its conserved phenylalanine or tryptophan. The chain combines TRBV15 with TRBJ2-3; D could derive from TRBD1 or TRBD2 (5 bases each). The germline V and J ends were trimmed by 2 bases and 3 bases, with 9 bases remaining between them. Germline CDR1 LNHNV, CDR2 YYDKDF (reference sequence). This CDR3 spans 14 amino acids. The DNA for the CDR3 is TGTGCCACCAGCAGACAGGGCGGGACAGATACGCAGTATTCT. It is translated as CATSRQGGTDTQYS.